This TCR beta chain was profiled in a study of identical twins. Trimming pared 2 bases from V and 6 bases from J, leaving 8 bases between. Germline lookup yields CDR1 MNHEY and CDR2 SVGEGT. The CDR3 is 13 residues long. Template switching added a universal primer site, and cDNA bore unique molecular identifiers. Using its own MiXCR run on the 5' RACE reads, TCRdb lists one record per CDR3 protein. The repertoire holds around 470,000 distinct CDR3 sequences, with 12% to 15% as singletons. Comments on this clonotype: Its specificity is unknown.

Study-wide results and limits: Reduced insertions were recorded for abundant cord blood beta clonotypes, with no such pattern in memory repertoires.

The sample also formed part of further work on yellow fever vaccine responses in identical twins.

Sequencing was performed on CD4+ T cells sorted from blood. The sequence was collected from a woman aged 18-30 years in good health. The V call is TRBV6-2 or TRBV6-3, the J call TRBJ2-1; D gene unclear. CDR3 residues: CASSYPPTNEQFF. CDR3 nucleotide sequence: TGTGCCAGCAGTTACCCCCCCACCAATGAGCAGTTCTTC.